This passage covers 5 T cell receptor beta chains from one sample sequenced in a study of blood T cells in healthy people across ages. Primers used in a second PCR of roughly 7 to 12 cycles were a sample-barcoded 5' primer and a J-beta primer mix. TCRdb redid the calling of the 5' RACE reads with MiXCR, one entry per CDR3 protein. The sample consists of about 1.4 million distinct CDR3 sequences, roughly 59% of them appearing once. Material for sequencing was blood. These receptors all come from a man aged 18 to 29 in good health.

This clonotype has only a few counts. The CDR3 DNA follows: TGTGCCAGCAGTTCCAGCATAGAGCGGGGGGCCTACGAGCAGTACTTC. Residues: CASSSSIERGAYEQYF. The gene calls are TRBV12-3 or TRBV12-4 and TRBJ2-7; 9 nucleotides agree with TRBD2. The CDR3 runs to 16 residues. V lost 4 bases to trimming and J lost 2 bases; unmatched junction nucleotides: 9.

This clonotype came up a few times. The CDR3 sequence: CSVGDLLESEKLFF. In DNA, the CDR3 is TGCAGCGTTGGAGACCTCCTCGAAAGTGAAAAACTGTTTTTT. V usage is TRBV29-1 and J usage is TRBJ1-4; D gene ambiguous. This CDR3 has 14 amino acids. CDR1 is SQVTM and CDR2 is ANQGSEA in the germline V gene. Trimming stripped 4 bases from V and 7 bases from J, with 16 bases between.

The chain is built from TRBV20-1 and TRBJ2-3; D is uncertain. From germline, CDR1 is DFQATT and CDR2 SNEGSKA (reference sequence). V lost 6 bases, J lost 0 bases, and 22 bases lay in between. This CDR3 has 17 residues. CDR3 in DNA: TGCAGTGCCCTCCGTTCCCCCGTGGCGCGTAGCACAGATACGCAGTATTTT. Amino acids: CSALRSPVARSTDTQYF.

The chain uses TRBV4-1 and TRBJ2-6; D ambiguous. Trimming removed 2 bases from V and 2 bases from J, with 7 bases in between. Looked up from germline, CDR1 is MGHRA and CDR2 is YSYEKL. The CDR3 runs to 15 residues. CDR3 sequence reads: CASSQRSTGANVLTF. The CDR3 DNA sequence: TGCGCCAGCAGCCAAAGGTCTACTGGGGCCAACGTCCTGACTTTC.

Here the CDR3 DNA reads TGCGCCAGCAGCCGTCTGTTTGAGGGGCATCGATTCCTTAATGGGCCAACCCTCTATGGCTACACCTTC. It codes for CASSRLFEGHRFLNGPTLYGYTF. This chain links TRBV5-1 with TRBJ1-2, with D tentatively TRBD1 (5 bases). In germline, CDR1 is SGHRS, CDR2 YFSETQ. Trimming stripped 4 bases from V and 4 bases from J, with 41 bases between. There are 23 residues in the CDR3.